Listed below are T cell receptor beta chains from one sample, sequenced in a study of T cell responses to AZD1222 COVID-19 vaccine. TCRdb's table, derived via immunoSEQ multiplex PCR, lists solely in-frame clones and lacks some. This table holds some 150,000 clones, 87% found once. The sample in question was peripheral blood, obtained 28 days after the second AZD1222 dose. The receptor source for this set is an adult who received the AZD1222 COVID-19 vaccine. CDR3s include the opening cysteine and the closing phenylalanine or tryptophan. Each record gives: CDR3 length, J gene, V gene, D gene, clone size, CDR3 DNA, CDR3 protein. The D gene is left open where the match is weak. Some rows have no size entry. The others give once, few or many, or a class for an expanded clone.

18 TRBJ2-1 TRBV5-4 TRBD2 . TGTGCCAGCAGCTTGGGCGGGAGGGCCAGGGTGTCCTACAATGAGCAGTTCTTC CASSLGGRARVSYNEQFF
15 TRBJ2-2 TRBV15 . . TGTGCCACCAGCAGAGATCGGCTCGGCACCGGGGAGCTGTTTTTT CATSRDRLGTGELFF
13 TRBJ1-3 TRBV30 . . TGTGCCTGGAGTGTACAGGGAGGAAACACCATATATTTT CAWSVQGGNTIYF
14 TRBJ1-2 TRBV29-1 TRBD1 . TGCAGCGTTGATCCAGGGGGAACGAGCTATGGCTACACCTTC CSVDPGGTSYGYTF
13 TRBJ2-1 TRBV2 TRBD1 . TGTGCCAGCAGTTGGGACAGATGGAATGAGCAGTTCTTC CASSWDRWNEQFF
15 TRBJ1-2 TRBV20-1 TRBD1 . TGCAGTGCTAGTTCGAGTGGGACAGCTAACTATGGCTACACCTTC CSASSSGTANYGYTF
20 TRBJ1-4 TRBV19 . . TGTGCCAGTAGCCCGGACCGACACTCGATTCCCCCCCGTCCCAATGAAAAACTGTTTTTT CASSPDRHSIPPRPNEKLFF
14 TRBJ2-7 TRBV18 . . TGTGCCAGCTCACCGTCGACAGTCTCCTACGAGCAGTACTTC CASSPSTVSYEQYF
20 TRBJ2-4 TRBV4-1 TRBD2 once TGCGCCAGCAGCCAAGATCGACCTAGCGGGGATATGCTAGCCAAAAACATTCAGTACTTC CASSQDRPSGDMLAKNIQYF
13 TRBJ2-3 TRBV6-2/TRBV6-3 . . TGTGCCAGCAGTAATGAACGCACAGATACGCAGTATTTT CASSNERTDTQYF
13 TRBJ2-7 TRBV11-2 . . TGTGCCAGCAGCTTAGATCTTGAGACAATAGGGTACTTC CASSLDLETIGYF
16 TRBJ2-1 TRBV11-2 TRBD1 once TGTGCCAGCAGAGGACAGGGGGCGTTGGGGGTCGATGAGCAGTTCTTC CASRGQGALGVDEQFF
13 TRBJ2-1 TRBV4-3 . . TGCGCCAGCAGCCGCGAGGCTGTTTCTGAGCAGTTCTTC CASSREAVSEQFF
14 TRBJ1-2 TRBV11-1 . . TGTGCCAGCAGCGCAGCAGGGCAGGGACTTGGCTACACCTTC CASSAAGQGLGYTF
14 TRBJ2-1 TRBV11-1 TRBD2 . TGTGCCAGCAGCTTGATGGCGGGAGGTAATGAGCAGTTCTTC CASSLMAGGNEQFF
14 TRBJ2-7 TRBV27 . once TGTGCCAGCAGTTCGGGGACGGAATACTACGAGCAGTACTTC CASSSGTEYYEQYF
14 TRBJ2-1 TRBV7-8 . . TGTGCCAGCAGCTTAGCGGGCGGGTACAATGAGCAGTTCTTC CASSLAGGYNEQFF
14 TRBJ2-1 TRBV5-1 . . TGCGCCAGCAGCTTGGCCGGACAGCCCAATGAGCAGTTCTTC CASSLAGQPNEQFF
15 TRBJ2-2 TRBV5-4 TRBD1 . TGTGCCAGCAGCCCGGGACAGTCGAACACCGGGGAGCTGTTTTTT CASSPGQSNTGELFF
16 TRBJ2-6 TRBV7-6 . . TGTGCCAGCAGCCCCCGGGCCACGGCTGGGGCCAACGTCCTGACTTTC CASSPRATAGANVLTF
13 TRBJ2-7 TRBV4-1 . . TGCGCCAGCAGCCAGGGGTTACTATACGAGCAGTACTTC CASSQGLLYEQYF
14 TRBJ2-1 TRBV7-9 . once TGTGCCAGCAGCTTTCTTGGGGGCCACAATGAGCAGTTCTTC CASSFLGGHNEQFF
16 TRBJ2-5 TRBV18 . . TGTGCCAGCGCCGCCTTGGGGGGCGCTTTACAAGAGACCCAGTACTTC CASAALGGALQETQYF
16 TRBJ2-1 TRBV5-4 . . TGTGCCAGCAGCTTACAGGGACTCAGCTCCTACAATGAGCAGTTCTTC CASSLQGLSSYNEQFF
16 TRBJ2-3 TRBV7-8 . . TGTGCCAGCAGCTTAGGCTCTAGCATAAGCACAGATACGCAGTATTTT CASSLGSSISTDTQYF
15 TRBJ1-2 TRBV2 TRBD1 . TGTGCCAGCAGTCTGACAGGGGCCGGGGGGTATGGCTACACCTTC CASSLTGAGGYGYTF
12 TRBJ2-1 TRBV18 . . TGTGCCAGCTCACCACTAGGCAATGAGCAGTTCTTC CASSPLGNEQFF
16 TRBJ2-2 TRBV5-1 . . TGCGCCAGCAGCTTGGCCGGGACGGCGAACACCGGGGAGCTGTTTTTT CASSLAGTANTGELFF
17 TRBJ2-2 TRBV4-3 TRBD1 . TGCGCCAGCAGCCAACTTCCCCGGCACAGGGGGGTCGGGGAGCTGTTTTTT CASSQLPRHRGVGELFF
15 TRBJ1-2 TRBV16 TRBD1 . TGTGCCAGCAGCCATCCAGGGACAGGGCTCTATGGCTACACCTTC CASSHPGTGLYGYTF
13 TRBJ2-1 TRBV9 . . TGTGCCAGCAGCCCCCGGCAGGGGTATGAGCAGTTCTTC CASSPRQGYEQFF
15 TRBJ1-4 TRBV20-1 . . TGCAGTGCTGGTGATACCCGTGCAACTAATGAAAAACTGTTTTTT CSAGDTRATNEKLFF
14 TRBJ1-2 TRBV5-4 TRBD1 . TGTGCCAGCAGCGTGGACAGGGGTGGCTATGGCTACACCTTC CASSVDRGGYGYTF
16 TRBJ2-5 TRBV5-1 TRBD1 . TGCGCCAGCAGCTTGTTGGGACAGGGCCTCGGTGAGACCCAGTACTTC CASSLLGQGLGETQYF
13 TRBJ1-2 TRBV23-1 . . TGCGCCAGCAGTCATATAGGGCCCTATGGCTACACCTTC CASSHIGPYGYTF
14 TRBJ2-1 TRBV11-2 TRBD1 . TGTGCCAGCAGCCCCGACAGGGGGAGCAATGAGCAGTTCTTC CASSPDRGSNEQFF
15 TRBJ2-1 TRBV7-2 . . TGTGCCAGCAGCTTAGACTCCAGCTCCTACAATGAGCAGTTCTTC CASSLDSSSYNEQFF
15 TRBJ2-5 TRBV14 TRBD1 . TGTGCCAGCAGCCAATCGACAGGGCTAGGGGAGACCCAGTACTTC CASSQSTGLGETQYF
15 TRBJ2-1 TRBV24-1 . . TGTGCCACCAGTGATTTAGTTACAGGGTACAATGAGCAGTTCTTC CATSDLVTGYNEQFF
14 TRBJ2-7 TRBV19 TRBD2 . TGTGCCAGTAGTATAAGTTGGGGGGGCTACGAGCAGTACTTC CASSISWGGYEQYF
15 TRBJ1-3 TRBV2 . . TGTGCCAGCAGCGATACAGCGCACGGAGGAAACACCATATATTTT CASSDTAHGGNTIYF
19 TRBJ1-2 TRBV28 TRBD1 . TGTGCCAGCAGTTTATGGAAGGGACAGGGGGGTAAGACTAACTATGGCTACACCTTC CASSLWKGQGGKTNYGYTF
15 TRBJ2-5 TRBV4-3 . . TGCGCCAGCAGCCAAGGACTGGACAGAAGGGGGACCCAGTACTTC CASSQGLDRRGTQYF
13 TRBJ2-2 TRBV5-1 . . TGCGCCAGCAGCTTGGAGCATACCGGGGAGCTGTTTTTT CASSLEHTGELFF
14 TRBJ2-7 TRBV6-5 TRBD1 . TGTGCCAGCAGAGCCGACAGGGGTTCCTACGAGCAGTACTTC CASRADRGSYEQYF
15 TRBJ2-7 TRBV19 TRBD2 . TGTGCCAGTAGTATCGGACTAGCGGGAGGGGCCGAGCAGTACTTC CASSIGLAGGAEQYF
13 TRBJ1-1 TRBV5-4 . . TGTGCCAGCAGCTTGGGGGCGAACACTGAAGCTTTCTTT CASSLGANTEAFF
16 TRBJ2-4 TRBV28 . . TGTGCCAGCAGTTTGAGTCGGCAGGGATCCAAAAACATTCAGTACTTC CASSLSRQGSKNIQYF
16 TRBJ1-5 TRBV19 . once TGTGCCAGTAGTACCCTTGCAGGGGACGTTGGTCAGCCCCAGCATTTT CASSTLAGDVGQPQHF
14 TRBJ2-3 TRBV7-2 . . TGTGCCAGCAGCAGGACTAAGAGAAGCGATACGCAGTATTTT CASSRTKRSDTQYF
15 TRBJ1-2 TRBV5-4 . . TGTGCCAGCAGGGGGGAGTGGGCGCGGAACTATGGCTACACCTTC CASRGEWARNYGYTF
17 TRBJ2-1 TRBV7-9 TRBD2 . TGTGCCAGCAGCTTACTCAAACTAGCGGGAGGGCACAATGAGCAGTTCTTC CASSLLKLAGGHNEQFF
11 TRBJ1-2 TRBV20-1 . . TGCAGTGCTAGTATTAGCTATGGCTACACCTTC CSASISYGYTF
13 TRBJ1-1 TRBV19 TRBD1 few TGTGCCAGTAGACGGGACAGAGACACTGAAGCTTTCTTT CASRRDRDTEAFF
16 TRBJ2-5 TRBV7-8 TRBD2 . TGTGCCAGCAGCTCCAGCGGGGTCCCGGGACAAGAGACCCAGTACTTC CASSSSGVPGQETQYF
15 TRBJ2-6 TRBV5-1 TRBD1 . TGCGCCAGCAGCTCCGGGACAGCGGGGGCCAACGTCCTGACTTTC CASSSGTAGANVLTF
10 TRBJ2-7 TRBV6-2/TRBV6-3 . few TGTGCCAGCAGCCGGTACGAGCAGTACTTC CASSRYEQYF